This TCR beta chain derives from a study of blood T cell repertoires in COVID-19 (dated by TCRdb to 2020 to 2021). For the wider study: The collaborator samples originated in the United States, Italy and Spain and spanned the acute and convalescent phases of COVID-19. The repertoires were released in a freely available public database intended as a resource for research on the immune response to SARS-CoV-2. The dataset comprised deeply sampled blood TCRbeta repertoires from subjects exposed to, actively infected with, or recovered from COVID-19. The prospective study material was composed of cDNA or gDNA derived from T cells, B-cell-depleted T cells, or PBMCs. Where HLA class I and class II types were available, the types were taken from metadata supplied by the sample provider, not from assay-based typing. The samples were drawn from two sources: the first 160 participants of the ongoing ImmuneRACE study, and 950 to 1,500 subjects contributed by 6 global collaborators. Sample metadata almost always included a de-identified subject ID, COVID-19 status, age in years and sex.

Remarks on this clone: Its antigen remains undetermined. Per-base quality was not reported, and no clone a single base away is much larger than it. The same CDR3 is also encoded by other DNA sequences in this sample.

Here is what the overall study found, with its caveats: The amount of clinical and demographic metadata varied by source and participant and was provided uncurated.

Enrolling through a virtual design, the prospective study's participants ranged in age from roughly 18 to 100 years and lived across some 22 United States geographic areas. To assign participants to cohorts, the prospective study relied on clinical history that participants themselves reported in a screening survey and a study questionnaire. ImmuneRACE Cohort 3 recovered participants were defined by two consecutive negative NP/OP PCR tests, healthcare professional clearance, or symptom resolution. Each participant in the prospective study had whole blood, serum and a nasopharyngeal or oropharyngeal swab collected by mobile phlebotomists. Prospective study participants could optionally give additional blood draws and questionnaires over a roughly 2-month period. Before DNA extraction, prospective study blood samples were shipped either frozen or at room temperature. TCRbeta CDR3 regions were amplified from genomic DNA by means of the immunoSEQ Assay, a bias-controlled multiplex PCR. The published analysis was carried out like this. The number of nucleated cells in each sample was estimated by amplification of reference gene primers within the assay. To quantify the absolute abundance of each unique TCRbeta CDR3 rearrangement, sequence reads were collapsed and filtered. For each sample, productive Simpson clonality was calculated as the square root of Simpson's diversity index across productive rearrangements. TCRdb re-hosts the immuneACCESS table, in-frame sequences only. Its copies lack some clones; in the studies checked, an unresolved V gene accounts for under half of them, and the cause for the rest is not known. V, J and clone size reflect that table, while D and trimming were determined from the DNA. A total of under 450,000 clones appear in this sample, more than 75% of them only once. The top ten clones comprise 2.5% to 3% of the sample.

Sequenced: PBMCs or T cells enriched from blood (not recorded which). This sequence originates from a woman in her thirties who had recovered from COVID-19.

The CDR3 in this case is CASSGGQGANYGYTF. The nucleotides are TGTGCCAGCAGTGGGGGGCAGGGGGCTAACTATGGCTACACCTTC. The chain links TRBV25-1 with TRBJ1-2, and 7 junction bases match TRBD1. The CDR3 sequence holds 15 residues, the cysteine and phenylalanine included. CDR3 DNA is the only sequence kept; it has 45 bases, read in frame from the first base. Sequences MGHDK (CDR1) and SYGVNS (CDR2) are obtained from the germline V gene. Trimming removed 4 bases from V and 0 bases from J; the gene matches leave 5 bases unexplained.